The 9 T cell receptor beta chains below all came from one sample that was sequenced in a study of cytomegalovirus exposure and HLA in healthy donors. Data came from immunoSEQ multiplex PCR; TCRdb stores just in-frame clones and leaves some out. This repertoire shows roughly 220,000 clones, over 80% found once; its top ten account for about 1%. The sequencing input was PBMCs. Receptors originate from a woman between 18 and 30 years old in good health and CMV-seronegative.

The chain is built from TRBV27 and TRBJ1-1; D uncertain. V lost 5 bases to trimming and J lost 0 bases, with 10 bases between them. The germline gives CDR1 MNHEY, CDR2 SMNVEV (reference sequence). The CDR3 consists of 14 residues. The CDR3 sequence is CASSPRGVNTEAFF. CDR3 in DNA: TGTGCCAGCAGTCCCCGCGGTGTGAACACTGAAGCTTTCTTT.

With regard to this clone: Other DNA sequences of this sample code for an identical CDR3. The V gene is TRBV5-1, the J gene TRBJ2-7; 7 bases match TRBD2. J gave up 0 bases and V 6 bases, and 6 bases lay outside the gene matches. This CDR3 is built from 14 residues. CDR1 is SGHRS, CDR2 YFSETQ, per germline. CDR3 in DNA: TGCGCCAGCACGGGGACGGGGGGCTCCTACGAGCAGTACTTC. Translated, it gives CASTGTGGSYEQYF.

J is TRBJ2-7 and V is TRBV19; 12 bases line up with TRBD1. Per the germline V gene, CDR1 is LNHDA and CDR2 is SQIVND (reference sequence). The CDR3 runs to 15 residues. Trimming at V came to 3 bases and at J to 7 bases, leaving 7 bases not matched to a gene. The CDR3 DNA reads TGTGCCAGTAGTATCATGGGACAGGGGGCGAGTGAGCAGTACTTC. Translation: CASSIMGQGASEQYF.

The chain carries TRBV7-9 and TRBJ2-7; the D gene is possibly TRBD2 (5 bases). Germline values: CDR1 SEHNR, CDR2 FQNEAQ (reference sequence). V shed 1 base and J shed 0 bases, with 16 bases lying between them. The CDR3 spans 17 residues. CDR3 protein: CASSLVIGAGDSYEQYF. In nucleotides, the CDR3 is TGTGCCAGCAGCTTAGTAATTGGTGCGGGTGACTCCTACGAGCAGTACTTC.

CDR3 region: CAWSVQGQGYTIYF. Written as DNA, the CDR3 is TGTGCCTGGAGTGTACAGGGACAGGGTTACACCATATATTTT. The chain links TRBV30 to TRBJ1-3, with 9 bases aligning to TRBD1. After removal of 0 bases from V and 8 bases from J, the junction contained 5 bases not matched to a gene. Germline V lookup: CDR1 GTSNPN, CDR2 SVGIG (reference sequence). The CDR3 spans 14 residues. The full variable domain, in which reference TRBV30 and TRBJ1-3 provide the parts outside the CDR3, is SQTIHQWPATLVQPVGSPLSLECTVEGTSNPNLYWYRQAAGRGLQLLFYSVGIGQISSEVPQNLSASRPQDRQFILSSKKLLLSDSGFYLCAWSVQGQGYTIYFGEGSWLTVV.

This chain connects TRBV15 to TRBJ1-5; 9 bases line up with TRBD1. The CDR3 sequence is 16 residues long. The junction had 3 bases not matched to a gene; V was cut back by 0 bases and J by 3 bases. CDR1 and CDR2 from the germline V gene are LNHNV and YYDKDF (reference sequence). CDR3 amino acids: CATSRDRQGVNQPQHF. The CDR3 DNA sequence: TGTGCCACCAGCAGAGATAGACAGGGGGTCAATCAGCCCCAGCATTTT.

The chain is built from TRBV18 and TRBJ2-5, with a possible D match to TRBD2 (6 bases). V lost 6 bases and J 7 bases, leaving 21 bases between the germline ends. This CDR3 spans 15 amino acids. Per germline, CDR1 KGHSH and CDR2 LQKENI. DNA for the CDR3: TGTGCCAGCTCCCCTGAGTTGCATAGCGGCGCGACCCAGTACTTC. The encoded protein is CASSPELHSGATQYF.

This clone was counted a few times. The chain joins TRBV12-5 to TRBJ1-1, with TRBD1 identical over 9 bases. Germline V lookup: CDR1 LGHNT, CDR2 FRNRAP. The CDR3 totals 15 residues. Trimming at V came to 2 bases and at J to 5 bases, leaving 6 bases not matched to a gene. The chain's CDR3 is CASGLNTGGRTEAFF. The CDR3 coding sequence is TGTGCTAGTGGTTTGAATACAGGGGGCAGAACTGAAGCTTTCTTT.

This clone was counted only a few times. The rearrangement links TRBV6-4 to TRBJ1-2; 7 bases align to TRBD1. Germline V gene sequence: CDR1 MRHNA, CDR2 SNTAGT. This CDR3 spans 14 amino acids. After removal of 5 bases from V and 8 bases from J, the junction contained 11 bases not matched to a gene. This CDR3 is CASSLDRSGRGYTF. The CDR3 coding sequence is TGTGCCAGCAGTCTGGACAGGTCTGGTAGGGGCTACACCTTC.